Included here is one T cell receptor (beta chain) sequence, with context. Its antigen is currently unknown. The donors (healthy individuals) were bone marrow donors. The germline CDR1 and CDR2 sequences are SEHNR and FQNEAQ (reference sequence). The CDR3 has 12 amino acids. Trimming pared 7 bases from V and 5 bases from J, leaving 9 bases between. The entry originates in a study of cytomegalovirus exposure and HLA in healthy donors. Study-level results: In vitro experiments confirmed that three CMV-associated chains were specific for CMV antigens.

PCR primers comprised 60 Vbeta and 13 Jbeta primers. The protocol was immunoSEQ multiplex PCR, while the TCRdb copy is restricted to in-frame clones and leaves out a portion. Here the sample spans about 110,000 clones, less than 70% being singletons. The chain has TRBV7-9 and TRBJ1-5; D is ambiguous. The source is a woman in her 70s in good health and CMV-seropositive. The sample consisted of PBMCs. CDR3 sequence reads: CASTSTDQPQHF. The CDR3, as DNA: TGTGCCAGCACCTCCACGGATCAGCCCCAGCATTTT. The variable domain in full, with the rest retrieved from reference TRBV7-9 and TRBJ1-5, is DTGVSQNPRHKITKRGQNVTFRCDPISEHNRLYWYRQTLGQGPEFLTYFQNEAQLEKSRLLSDRFSAERPKGSFSTLEIQRTEQGDSAMYLCASTSTDQPQHFGDGTRLSIL.